This T cell receptor (beta chain) derives from a study of cytomegalovirus exposure and HLA in healthy donors. In the study overall: Prior work identified 120 million or so unique TCR beta sequences in roughly 190 million T cells. Broader study findings: There were some 150 TCR beta chains listed as cytomegalovirus-associated.

Worth noting for this clone: The antigen is undetermined.

Primers for the PCR totalled 60 Vbeta and 13 Jbeta. Assay: immunoSEQ multiplex PCR; the TCRdb copy retains only in-frame clones and omits some. The sample yields 55,000 to 85,000 clones, of which the top ten take up roughly 3.8%. Trimming pared 8 bases from V and 4 bases from J, leaving 14 bases between. From germline, CDR1 is LNHDA and CDR2 SQIVND (reference sequence). The CDR3 covers 13 residues. Sequencing was performed on PBMCs. The receptor comes from a female donor in good health and CMV-seropositive. This rearrangement joins TRBV19 to TRBJ1-2; D perhaps matches TRBD1 (6 bases). The CDR3 DNA reads as TGTGCCAGTCGGACAGAAAGGTTCTATGGCTACACCTTC. Its translation: CASRTERFYGYTF.